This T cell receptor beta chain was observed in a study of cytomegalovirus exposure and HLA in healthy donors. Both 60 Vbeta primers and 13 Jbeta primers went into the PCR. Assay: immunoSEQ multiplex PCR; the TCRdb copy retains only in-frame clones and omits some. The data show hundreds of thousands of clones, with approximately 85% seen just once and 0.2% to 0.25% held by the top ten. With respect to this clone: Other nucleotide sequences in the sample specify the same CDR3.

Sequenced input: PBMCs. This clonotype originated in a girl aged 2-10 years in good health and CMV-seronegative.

DNA of the CDR3: TGTGCCAGCAGCTTGCGGCAGGGAGGCACTGAAGCTTTCTTT. This codes for CASSLRQGGTEAFF. The rearrangement uses TRBV5-4 and TRBJ1-1; possible D gene TRBD1, 5 bases. Germline CDR1 reads SGHNT; CDR2 reads YYREEE (reference sequence). The CDR3 covers 14 residues. V was cut by 1 base and J by 4 bases, with 11 bases left in between.